These 24 T cell receptor beta chains were all obtained from the same sample, sequenced in a study of blood T cell repertoires in COVID-19. Sequencing was performed with immunoSEQ multiplex PCR; in TCRdb, only in-frame clones are kept and a portion is missing. The repertoire consists of about 150,000 clones, with 75% to 85% occurring once and the leading ten covering 9% to 14%. Sequenced sample: peripheral blood. These receptors were obtained from a woman aged 60-75 years with COVID-19, enrolled during active disease.

V gene TRBV18 combines with J gene TRBJ2-1; TRBD1 agrees at 10 bases. J lost 7 bases, V lost 3 bases, and 9 bases had no gene match. The CDR3 sequence is 16 residues long. Per the germline V gene, CDR1 is KGHSH and CDR2 is LQKENI. CDR3 DNA sequence: TGTGCCAGCTCACCCATCCGGGACAGGGGTGTTAATGAGCAGTTCTTC. Encoded protein: CASSPIRDRGVNEQFF.

This chain joins TRBV15 and TRBJ2-5; 7 nucleotides line up with TRBD1. Germline CDR1 is LNHNV and CDR2 is YYDKDF (reference sequence). V was clipped by 4 bases and J by 1 base; unmatched bases: 6. The CDR3 is made up of 15 amino acids. The CDR3 is CATSNPGTAQETQYF. DNA of the CDR3: TGTGCCACCAGCAACCCTGGGACAGCCCAAGAGACCCAGTACTTC.

The J gene is TRBJ1-2, the V gene TRBV6-5, with 7 bases fitting TRBD1. The CDR3 runs to 14 residues. Germline CDR1 is MNHEY and CDR2 is SVGAGI. Trimming cost V 4 bases and J 5 bases; bases outside gene matches: 7. Here the CDR3 DNA reads TGTGCCAGCAGTTCCCGACAGGGTTCATATGGCTACACCTTC. This encodes CASSSRQGSYGYTF.

This clone was observed a few times. This chain links TRBV7-2 with TRBJ1-6; the D is unclear. Trimming cost V 4 bases and J 7 bases, with 14 bases left between them. Per germline, CDR1 SGHTA and CDR2 FQGNSA. CDR3 size: 15 residues. The CDR3 sequence: CASSSGKQRNSPLHF. Written as DNA, the CDR3 is TGTGCCAGCAGCTCCGGGAAACAGCGGAATTCACCCCTCCACTTT.

The rearrangement links TRBV5-6 to TRBJ2-4; unclear D gene. Germline V gene data show CDR1 as SGHDT and CDR2 as YYEEEE. The ends were cut back, 1 base at V and 0 bases at J, with 11 bases in the middle. This CDR3 is 16 amino acids long. The chain's CDR3 is CASSLRWPGAKNIQYF. CDR3 coding DNA: TGTGCCAGCAGCTTGCGGTGGCCGGGAGCCAAAAACATTCAGTACTTC.

The V call is TRBV19, the J call TRBJ1-6, with D maybe TRBD1 (5 bases). V was pared by 6 bases and J by 8 bases, with 14 bases between. From germline, CDR1 is LNHDA and CDR2 SQIVND (reference sequence). The CDR3 spans 14 residues. The CDR3 DNA sequence: TGTGCCAGTAGCCTAGGGGTAGGGGATTCACCCCTCCACTTT. This encodes CASSLGVGDSPLHF.

Here the CDR3 reads CASSLVTGTQPQHF. CDR3 nucleotides: TGCGCCAGCAGCTTGGTAACAGGGACTCAGCCCCAGCATTTT. The chain links TRBV5-1 to TRBJ1-5, with D possibly TRBD1 on 6 matching bases. Germline V gene lookup returns CDR1 SGHRS and CDR2 YFSETQ. Trimming stripped 0 bases from V and 6 bases from J, with 10 bases between. The CDR3 is 14 amino acids.

This clone was seen more than once but under ten times. Other nucleotide sequences in the sample specify the same CDR3. The chain has TRBV5-1 and TRBJ1-2; 7 bases agree with TRBD1. Germline CDR1 reads SGHRS; CDR2 reads YFSETQ. The CDR3 length is 13 residues. Trimming at V came to 0 bases and at J to 6 bases, leaving 2 bases not matched to a gene. CDR3 bases: TGCGCCAGCAGCTTGGCCGGGACAGATGGCTACACCTTC. Its protein is CASSLAGTDGYTF.

This chain uses TRBV10-2 with TRBJ1-5, with 11 bases that match TRBD1. Germline V gene sequence: CDR1 WSHSY, CDR2 SAAADI. The CDR3 length is 14 residues. V lost 7 bases to trimming and J lost 4 bases; unmatched junction nucleotides: 3. The CDR3: CASMDRGHNQPQHF. The CDR3 bases are TGCGCCAGCATGGACAGGGGGCATAATCAGCCCCAGCATTTT.

DNA for the CDR3: TGTGCCAGCACTAACAGGGTCTACAATGAGCAGTTCTTC. The encoded protein is CASTNRVYNEQFF. The rearrangement links TRBV10-3 to TRBJ2-1, with D perhaps TRBD1 (6 bases). Deletions cut 10 bases from V and 3 bases from J, with 13 bases between. CDR3 length equals 13 residues. Germline CDR1 is ENHRY and CDR2 is SYGVKD.

This sequence joins TRBV5-6 and TRBJ2-6; D gene unclear. The V end lost 4 bases, the J end lost 1 base, and 15 bases lay between the germline ends. The germline V gene has CDR1 SGHDT and CDR2 YYEEEE. The CDR3 loop spans 17 amino acids. In DNA, the CDR3 is TGTGCCAGCAGCCCCATCCCGCGGCAGTCTGGGGCCAACGTCCTGACTTTC. The encoded protein is CASSPIPRQSGANVLTF.

A note on this clone: The same CDR3 arises from other DNA sequences in this sample as well. In nucleotides, the CDR3 is TGTGCCAGCTCACCGGGACAGAGCAATCAGCCCCAGCATTTT. This encodes CASSPGQSNQPQHF. This chain links TRBV18 with TRBJ1-5, with 7 bases aligning to TRBD1. From germline, CDR1 is KGHSH and CDR2 LQKENI. The V and J ends lost 3 bases and 1 base, in that order; junction bases with no gene match: 0. The CDR3 is made up of 14 amino acids.

V gene TRBV6-1 combines with J gene TRBJ2-1, with 12 bases fitting TRBD2. V was clipped by 2 bases and J by 4 bases; unmatched bases: 0. The CDR3 has 15 amino acids. Per the germline V gene, CDR1 is MNHNS and CDR2 is SASEGT. In DNA form, the CDR3 reads TGTGCCAGCAGTGAACTAGCGGGAGGGTACAATGAGCAGTTCTTC. Residues: CASSELAGGYNEQFF.

This clone occurred once. The V and J genes are TRBV7-6 and TRBJ2-5; 10 bases agree with TRBD2. The CDR3 length is 16 residues. Germline V gives CDR1 SGHVS, CDR2 FNYEAQ. J lost 3 bases, V lost 5 bases, and 9 bases had no gene match. The CDR3 is CASSGDGLAVKETQYF. The CDR3 DNA reads as TGTGCCAGCAGCGGGGACGGACTAGCGGTTAAAGAGACCCAGTACTTC.

The chain carries TRBV11-2 and TRBJ1-2, with 8 bases matching TRBD1. V was clipped by 6 bases and J by 5 bases; unmatched bases: 8. CDR1 is SGHAT, CDR2 FQNNGV, per germline. The length of the CDR3 is 14 residues. The CDR3, as DNA: TGTGCCAGCAGACCTACGGGACAGGCATATGGCTACACCTTC. It specifies CASRPTGQAYGYTF.

This clone was picked up one time. The chain uses TRBV10-3 and TRBJ1-5, with D possibly TRBD1 on 5 matching bases. Germline lookup yields CDR1 ENHRY and CDR2 SYGVKD. This CDR3 has 15 amino acids. V was clipped by 6 bases and J by 4 bases, with 16 bases between them. Here the CDR3 DNA reads TGTGCCATCAGCCCGGACACGGCGAAGAATCAGCCCCAGCATTTT. Translating it yields CAISPDTAKNQPQHF.

This clone was seen once. This CDR3 reads CASSEGLAGAKNIQYF. CDR3 nucleotides: TGTGCCAGCAGTGAAGGACTAGCGGGAGCCAAAAACATTCAGTACTTC. J is TRBJ2-4 and V is TRBV6-1; 10 bases agree with TRBD2. The J segment lost 0 bases and the V segment lost 1 base, leaving 0 bases of the junction unmatched. The germline gives CDR1 MNHNS, CDR2 SASEGT. CDR3 size: 16 residues.

The chain is built from TRBV6-2 or TRBV6-3 and TRBJ1-1, with 12 bases matching TRBD1. There are 15 residues in the CDR3. Germline V gene sequence: CDR1 MNHEY, CDR2 SVGEGT. The J segment lost 11 bases and the V segment lost 2 bases, leaving 9 bases of the junction unmatched. The CDR3 spells CASSYLRDRGPVAFF. DNA of the CDR3: TGTGCCAGCAGTTACCTCCGGGACAGGGGGCCAGTGGCTTTCTTT.

The J gene is TRBJ1-2, the V gene TRBV9, with TRBD1 as a possible D gene (6 bases). Germline loops: CDR1 SGDLS, CDR2 YYNGEE. V was shortened by 0 bases and J by 5 bases, with 8 bases between the two germline ends. The CDR3 consists of 13 residues. This CDR3 reads CASSVDRDYGYTF. The CDR3 DNA is TGTGCCAGCAGCGTAGACAGGGATTATGGCTACACCTTC.

The gene calls are TRBV7-6 and TRBJ2-1; 7 bases fit TRBD2. CDR1 and CDR2 (germline): SGHVS, FNYEAQ. After removal of 1 base from V and 4 bases from J, the junction contained 7 bases not matched to a gene. This CDR3 contains 16 residues. The CDR3, as DNA: TGTGCCAGCAGCTTAGTGCCTAGCGGAGTTTACAATGAGCAGTTCTTC. Encoded protein: CASSLVPSGVYNEQFF. Supplemented by reference TRBV7-6 and TRBJ2-1, the full variable domain reads GAGVSQSPRYKVTKRGQDVALRCDPISGHVSLYWYRQALGQGPEFLTYFNYEAQQDKSGLPNDRFSAERPEGSISTLTIQRTEQRDSAMYRCASSLVPSGVYNEQFFGPGTRLTVL.

The rearrangement uses TRBV15 and TRBJ2-7; D perhaps matches TRBD1 (6 bases). Germline CDR1 reads LNHNV; CDR2 reads YYDKDF (reference sequence). V lost 2 bases and J 0 bases, leaving 8 bases between the germline ends. The CDR3 loop spans 14 amino acids. CDR3 region: CATSRRTDSYEQYV. In nucleotides, the CDR3 is TGTGCCACCAGCAGACGGACAGACTCCTACGAGCAGTACGTC.

This CDR3 is CASSQTGSGNTIYF. The DNA of the CDR3 is TGCGCCAGCAGCCAAACAGGCTCTGGAAACACCATATATTTT. The chain recombines TRBV4-1 with TRBJ1-3, with D maybe TRBD1 (5 bases). There are 14 residues in the CDR3. Between the trimmed V and J ends, which lost 2 bases and 0 bases, there was a span of 5 bases. CDR1 and CDR2 from the germline V gene are MGHRA and YSYEKL.

The chain uses TRBV5-4 and TRBJ2-5; 8 nucleotides agree with TRBD2. The V gene end was trimmed by 3 bases and the J gene end by 5 bases; junction bases not matched to a gene: 9. CDR3 size: 15 residues. Looked up from germline, CDR1 is SGHNT and CDR2 is YYREEE (reference sequence). CDR3 sequence (DNA): TGTGCCAGCAGCTCGGGGCGGGGGGTAGTGGAGACCCAGTACTTC. It specifies CASSSGRGVVETQYF. Full variable domain (rest looked up from reference TRBV5-4 and TRBJ2-5): ETGVTQSPTHLIKTRGQQVTLRCSSQSGHNTVSWYQQALGQGPQFIFQYYREEENGRGNFPPRFSGLQFPNYSSELNVNALELDDSALYLCASSSGRGVVETQYFGPGTRLLVL.

The V gene is TRBV3-1 (or the pseudogene TRBV3-2), the J gene TRBJ1-1; D gene unclear. The germline V and J ends were trimmed by 2 bases and 1 base, with 8 bases remaining between them. The CDR3 sequence is 14 residues long. The germline CDR1 and CDR2 sequences are LGHDT and YNNKEL (reference sequence). The DNA of the CDR3 is TGTGCCAGCAGCCAACTTCGAGGGAACACTGAAGCTTTCTTT. Translated, it gives CASSQLRGNTEAFF.